The following is a T cell receptor beta chain sequence with its context. This sample stems from a study of control samples from healthy donors and cancer patients. Germline lookup yields CDR1 SGDLS and CDR2 YYNGEE. V was pared by 2 bases and J by 1 base, with 8 bases of the junction left unmatched. The CDR3 sequence is 17 residues long. Repertoires were generated with immunoSEQ multiplex PCR, while TCRdb's copy carries only in-frame clones and drops some. The sample lists 100,000 to 150,000 clones; over 85% were seen once. This receptor was identified in a man aged 45-60 years with head and neck cancer. This sequence joins TRBV9 and TRBJ2-2; 7 bases match TRBD1. What was sequenced was PBMCs. As DNA, the CDR3 is TGTGCCAGCAGCGTTGCCCAACAGGGGTGGAACACCGGGGAGCTGTTTTTT. Translating it yields CASSVAQQGWNTGELFF.